The entry below describes one T cell receptor (beta chain). The sample originates from a study of blood T cell repertoires in COVID-19. Study-level information: Material from acute and convalescent COVID-19 was sourced from the United States, Italy and Spain.

TCRdb's copy holds only in-frame clones and misses some; the assay was immunoSEQ multiplex PCR. The table has almost 400,000 clones, under 90% seen once. Assignments of participants to cohorts depended upon their own reported clinical history. The CDR3 totals 14 residues. With 5 bases removed from V and 3 bases from J, the gap between germline ends came to 13 bases. The germline V gene has CDR1 LNHDA and CDR2 SQIVND (reference sequence). The TCR originated in a woman aged 25 to 39 who had recovered from COVID-19. Specimen: PBMCs or T cells enriched from blood (not recorded which). The V gene is TRBV19, the J gene TRBJ1-2; tentative D call: TRBD1 (5 bases). In DNA, the CDR3 is TGTGCCAGTAGTGGGGGGATTTCGGACTATGGCTACACCTTC. Its translation: CASSGGISDYGYTF.